These 5 T cell receptor beta chains came from one sample sequenced in a study of blood T cell repertoires in COVID-19. Clones were sequenced by immunoSEQ multiplex PCR, and TCRdb holds only the in-frame ones, with some missing. The data show fewer than 400,000 clones, around nine tenths seen once. The sequenced sample was PBMCs or T cells enriched from blood (not recorded which). The source of these receptors is a woman in her forties or fifties who had recovered from COVID-19.

The rearrangement uses TRBV28 and TRBJ2-7; tentative D call: TRBD1 (6 bases). Germline CDR1 and CDR2: MDHEN and SYDVKM. V was trimmed by 5 bases and J by 0 bases, leaving 14 bases between them. The length of the CDR3 is 15 residues. The CDR3 spells CASSTQQGSSYEQYF. As DNA, the CDR3 is TGTGCCAGCAGTACCCAACAGGGTAGCTCCTACGAGCAGTACTTC.

The V gene is TRBV2, the J gene TRBJ1-2; TRBD1 is a possible D gene (6 bases). Germline-derived CDR1 and CDR2 are SNHLY and FYNNEI. The CDR3 runs to 16 residues. The ends were cut back, 1 base at V and 8 bases at J, with 20 bases in the middle. The CDR3 spells CASSEGGRTEGNGYTF. In DNA form, the CDR3 reads TGTGCCAGCAGTGAAGGGGGAAGGACAGAGGGTAACGGCTACACCTTC.

The gene calls are TRBV18 and TRBJ1-1; D unclear. Germline V gives CDR1 KGHSH, CDR2 LQKENI. Deletions cut 0 bases from V and 3 bases from J, with 8 bases between. There are 14 residues in the CDR3. CDR3 DNA: TGTGCCAGCTCACCACCGGGCAGCTACACTGAAGCTTTCTTT. Translated, it gives CASSPPGSYTEAFF.

This rearrangement joins TRBV19 to TRBJ1-5; tentatively, D is TRBD1 (6 bases). The V gene lost 3 bases and the J gene lost 10 bases, with 19 bases spanning the gap. The CDR3 is made up of 15 amino acids. Germline V CDR1 and CDR2: LNHDA, SQIVND (reference sequence). The CDR3 loop reads CASSIEQGPNRPQHF. The DNA for the CDR3 is TGTGCCAGTAGTATTGAACAGGGACCGAATCGACCCCAGCATTTT. Full variable domain (missing parts from reference TRBV19 and TRBJ1-5): DGGITQSPKYLFRKEGQNVTLSCEQNLNHDAMYWYRQDPGQGLRLIYYSQIVNDFQKGDIAEGYSVSREKKESFPLTVTSAQKNPTAFYLCASSIEQGPNRPQHFGDGTRLSIL.

The chain links TRBV7-9 to TRBJ1-2; TRBD1 matches at 7 bases. The CDR3 covers 14 residues. Germline CDR1 is SEHNR and CDR2 is FQNEAQ (reference sequence). Trimming at V came to 4 bases and at J to 4 bases, leaving 6 bases not matched to a gene. In nucleotides, the CDR3 is TGTGCCAGCAGCTCTACCGGGACAGTCTATGGCTACACCTTC. It is translated as CASSSTGTVYGYTF.